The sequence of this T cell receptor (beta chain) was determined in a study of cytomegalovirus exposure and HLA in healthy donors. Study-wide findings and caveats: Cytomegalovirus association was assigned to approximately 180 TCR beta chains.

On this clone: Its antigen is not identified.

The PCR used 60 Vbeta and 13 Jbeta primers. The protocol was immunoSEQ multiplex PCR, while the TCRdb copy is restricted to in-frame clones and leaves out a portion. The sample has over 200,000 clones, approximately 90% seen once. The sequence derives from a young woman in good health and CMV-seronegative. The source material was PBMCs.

CDR3 nucleotide sequence: TGTGCCAGCTCACCAATTTCCAACGAGCAGTACTTC. It encodes CASSPISNEQYF. V gene TRBV18 combines with J gene TRBJ2-7; D is undetermined. This CDR3 has 12 residues. Trimming shortened V by 2 bases and J by 5 bases, and 7 bases separated the two germline ends. The germline CDR1 and CDR2 sequences are KGHSH and LQKENI.